This paragraph covers one T cell receptor (beta chain) sequence. This sample was included in a study of cytomegalovirus exposure and HLA in healthy donors. PCR primers comprised 60 Vbeta and 13 Jbeta primers. The method was immunoSEQ multiplex PCR; TCRdb's version includes in-frame clones alone and lacks a portion of them. The table records approximately 170,000 clones, around 85% of them present only once. V gave up 6 bases and J gave up 5 bases; unmatched junction bases: 11. Germline CDR1 is SGHAT and CDR2 is FQNNGV. CDR3 length equals 16 residues. The chain is built from TRBV11-2 and TRBJ2-2, with 8 nucleotides matching TRBD1. The sequencing sample was made of PBMCs. The sequence derives from a man in his fifties or sixties in good health and CMV-seropositive. In nucleotides, the CDR3 is TGTGCCAGCAGATTAACCGGCGGACAGGGTACCGGGGAGCTGTTTTTT. This translates into CASRLTGGQGTGELFF. The full variable domain, completed using reference TRBV11-2 and TRBJ2-2, is EAGVAQSPRYKIIEKRQSVAFWCNPISGHATLYWYQQILGQGPKLLIQFQNNGVVDDSQLPKDRFSAERLKGVDSTLKIQPAKLEDSAVYLCASRLTGGQGTGELFFGEGSRLTVL.